This TCR beta chain was sequenced in a study of T cell repertoires in aging, cancer and after chemotherapy. Looking at the study overall: Donors were grouped into six age bands spanning 30 or younger through 70 or older. Glioblastoma patients receiving temozolomide-based therapy gave paired samples before and after chemotherapy.

A mixed TRB-A/B primer pool amplified rearranged TRB by multiplex touch-down PCR. TCRdb used MiXCR to reprocess the multiplex PCR reads, holding one entry per CDR3 protein. The table has 6,500 to 7,500 distinct CDR3 sequences, about 50% seen once; the top ten hold approximately 1.6%. The template was genomic DNA from peripheral blood, not RNA. Note on this clonotype: The antigen remains undetermined.

General study findings and limits: In each cancer cohort, median generation probability increased across chemotherapy, suggesting thymic output rebounded. Healthy donors lost TCR diversity with age mainly through richness, cancer patients through richness and evenness.

CDR3 length: 14 amino acids. In germline, CDR1 is DFQATT, CDR2 SNEGSKA (reference sequence). Trimming shortened V by 1 base and J by 7 bases, and 11 bases separated the two germline ends. V usage is TRBV20-1 and J usage is TRBJ1-6, with D possibly being TRBD1 (5 bases). The receptor comes from a human donor with a solid tumor. The specimen was blood. CDR3 nucleotides: TGCAGTGCTAGAGCGACAGCAGAAAATTCACCCCTCCACTTT. Amino acid sequence: CSARATAENSPLHF.